This is a list of T cell receptor beta chains from one sample in a study of CD8 T cells in Susac syndrome. MiXCR, applied by TCRdb to the immunoSEQ multiplex PCR reads, yields one record per CDR3 protein. This sample has about 110,000 distinct CDR3 sequences, with roughly 95% found just once. Input material: CD8+ T cells from PBMCs. The receptors shown here come from a human donor with Susac syndrome. Both conserved end residues are part of each CDR3. The order of the fields is J gene, clone size, D gene, V gene, CDR3 protein, CDR3 DNA. A D gene is named only where the DNA matches it firmly. Part of the rows lack a size; the others show once, few, many or a class for expanded clones.

TRBJ1-5,.,.,TRBV27,CASSLSPNSVNQPQHF,TGTGCCAGCAGTTTATCACCTAACAGTGTCAATCAGCCCCAGCATTTT
TRBJ2-3,few,TRBD2,TRBV12-3/TRBV12-4,CASSLAGATDTQYF,TGTGCCAGCAGTCTAGCGGGGGCAACAGATACGCAGTATTTT
TRBJ2-2,.,TRBD1,TRBV7-9,CASSLVQGAPTGELFF,TGTGCCAGCAGCTTAGTCCAGGGGGCGCCCACCGGGGAGCTGTTTTTT
TRBJ2-2,few,.,TRBV12-3/TRBV12-4,CASSPPGELFF,TGTGCCAGCAGTCCCCCGGGGGAGCTGTTTTTT
TRBJ2-2,once,.,TRBV9,CASSGDAGELFF,TGTGCCAGCAGCGGCGACGCCGGGGAGCTGTTTTTT
TRBJ2-2,.,TRBD1,TRBV27,CASSLSGTGYTGELFF,TGTGCCAGCAGTTTATCCGGGACAGGGTACACCGGGGAGCTGTTTTTT
TRBJ2-7,.,.,TRBV27,CASSLGRNTYEQYF,TGTGCCAGCAGTTTAGGGCGGAACACCTACGAGCAGTACTTC
TRBJ2-6,.,TRBD2,TRBV4-2,CASSQVSQGGPSGANVLTF,TGTGCCAGCAGCCAAGTTAGCCAGGGAGGGCCCTCTGGGGCCAACGTCCTGACTTTC
TRBJ1-5,once,.,TRBV3-1,CASSQDSNQPQHF,TGTGCCAGCAGCCAAGACAGCAATCAGCCCCAGCATTTT
TRBJ2-1,.,.,TRBV9,CASSVGGGLSYNEQFF,TGTGCCAGCAGCGTAGGTGGGGGCCTCTCCTACAATGAGCAGTTCTTC
TRBJ2-1,.,TRBD1,TRBV7-2,CASSYWTGTNEQFF,TGTGCCAGCAGCTACTGGACAGGGACCAATGAGCAGTTCTTC
TRBJ2-7,.,.,TRBV11-2,CASSINLREQYF,TGTGCCAGCAGTATTAACCTCCGCGAGCAGTACTTC
TRBJ2-7,once,.,TRBV15,CATSIQKGAYEQYF,TGTGCCACCAGCATTCAAAAGGGGGCCTACGAGCAGTACTTC
TRBJ2-7,once,.,TRBV5-6,CASSFWVGNEQYF,TGTGCCAGCAGCTTTTGGGTGGGGAACGAGCAGTACTTC
TRBJ2-5,.,.,TRBV12-3/TRBV12-4,CASSLVVRQETQYF,TGTGCCAGCAGTTTGGTGGTTCGCCAAGAGACCCAGTACTTC